These T cell receptor beta chains were read from a single sample in a study of T cells in Graves' hyperthyroidism and ophthalmopathy. TCRdb re-analysed the multiplex PCR reads in MiXCR, keeping a single row per CDR3 protein. Counted here are around 530,000 distinct CDR3 sequences, roughly 17% occurring once; the ten biggest clones make up around 17%. Sequencing was done on a sample of blood. The receptors originated from a woman aged 18-30 years with Graves' ophthalmopathy. Both conserved end residues are part of each CDR3. The D gene is left open where the match is weak. Clone size, where shown, is once, few, many, or a class for clones that have expanded.

d_call	clone_size	v_call	j_call	cdr3_nt	cdr3_aa
NA	few	TRBV25-1	TRBJ2-5	TGTGCCAGCAGTGTTCTAGGATCGGAGACCCAGTACTTC	CASSVLGSETQYF
TRBD1	NA	TRBV9	TRBJ1-6	TGTGCCAGCAGCGGGAGGGGGACAGGAAACTCACCCCTCCACTTT	CASSGRGTGNSPLHF
NA	few	TRBV6-1	TRBJ1-2	TGTGCCAGCAGTGAAGGGGGGTATGGCTACACCTTC	CASSEGGYGYTF
TRBD1	few	TRBV7-9	TRBJ2-6	TGTGCCAGCAGCTTAATCCCCCGGACAGGGGGCTCTGGGGCCAACGTCCTGACTTTC	CASSLIPRTGGSGANVLTF
NA	many	TRBV7-9	TRBJ2-1	TGTGCCACTCACAACCCCCGGGACGCCACCTACAATGAGCAGTTCTTC	CATHNPRDATYNEQFF
NA	many	TRBV7-9	TRBJ2-1	TGTGCCAGCAGCTTGGGGGGGCGGACCCCCTACAATGAGCAGTTCTTC	CASSLGGRTPYNEQFF
TRBD2	NA	TRBV6-5	TRBJ2-1	TGTGCCAGCAGTTATACTAGCGGGACCCACAATGAGCAGTTCTTC	CASSYTSGTHNEQFF
TRBD1	many	TRBV27	TRBJ2-7	TGTGCCAGCAGTTTATTCGCAGGGGGCACCTACGAGCAGTACTTC	CASSLFAGGTYEQYF
TRBD1	NA	TRBV4-1	TRBJ1-2	TGCGCCAGCAGCCACCCTTTTGGGCCAAGGGGGCTGTACTATGGCTACACCTTC	CASSHPFGPRGLYYGYTF
TRBD1	few	TRBV20-1	TRBJ2-7	TGCAGTGCTAGAGGGGCAGGGGGCTCCTACGAGCAGTACTTC	CSARGAGGSYEQYF
TRBD2	NA	TRBV12-3/TRBV12-4	TRBJ2-5	TGTGCCAGCAACAACGGACTAGCGGGATGGGAGACCCAGTACTTC	CASNNGLAGWETQYF
NA	few	TRBV19	TRBJ2-1	TGTGCCAGTAGTATGGCCCACTCCTACAATGAGCAGTTCTTC	CASSMAHSYNEQFF
NA	many	TRBV28	TRBJ1-1	TGTGCCAGCAGTTGGGGTTTGCAGGAAGCTTTCTTT	CASSWGLQEAFF
NA	NA	TRBV7-9	TRBJ1-2	TGTGCCAGCAGCTTAGGTCCCGGGGACACGGCCCCTAACTATGGCTACACCTTC	CASSLGPGDTAPNYGYTF
TRBD1	NA	TRBV6-2/TRBV6-3	TRBJ2-7	TGTGCCAGCACCTCTAGACAGGGATCATCAATCAATGAGCAGTACTTC	CASTSRQGSSINEQYF
TRBD1	many	TRBV13	TRBJ1-2	TGTGCCAGCAGCGAAGGGGACAGGCCGAACTATGGCTACACCTTC	CASSEGDRPNYGYTF
NA	many	TRBV25-1	TRBJ2-5	TGTGCCAGCAGTGGGGGAGAGGGTCGGGGGACCCAAGAGACCCAGTACTTC	CASSGGEGRGTQETQYF
TRBD2	many	TRBV27	TRBJ2-7	TGTGCCAGCAGTTTATCGGGGGGGAGCCTGCTCGAGCAGTACTTC	CASSLSGGSLLEQYF
TRBD1	NA	TRBV19	TRBJ1-1	TGTGCCAGTAGAGGGACAGGGGGCTTTATGGACACTGAAGCTTTCTTT	CASRGTGGFMDTEAFF
NA	many	TRBV27	TRBJ2-7	TGTGCCAGCAGTTTATCGGGGCGAGTCTACGAGCAGTACTTC	CASSLSGRVYEQYF
NA	NA	TRBV6-2/TRBV6-3	TRBJ1-2	TGTGCCAGCAGTTACGGGGGACCGACCGCCCCGGTTGGCTACACCTTC	CASSYGGPTAPVGYTF
TRBD2	NA	TRBV19	TRBJ2-7	TGTGCCAGTAGTCAACGACTAGCGGGGGCCTCCTACGAGCAGTACTTC	CASSQRLAGASYEQYF
TRBD1	few	TRBV4-1	TRBJ1-1	TGCGCCAGCAGACAGGGGAAGGGGGACACTGAAGCTTTCTTT	CASRQGKGDTEAFF
TRBD1	many	TRBV28	TRBJ1-2	TGTGCCAGCAGTCCCAATTGGACAGGGGGCTATGGCTACACCTTC	CASSPNWTGGYGYTF
NA	many	TRBV2	TRBJ2-1	TGTGCCAGCAGTACGTCACTCTACAATGAGCAGTTCTTC	CASSTSLYNEQFF
TRBD1	once	TRBV30	TRBJ1-1	TGTGCCTGGAGAAAGGGACAGGCAATGAACACTGAAGCTTTCTTT	CAWRKGQAMNTEAFF
NA	few	TRBV20-1	TRBJ1-3	TGCAGTGCTATCCCCAGGCTTCGGGAAATCAACTCTGGAAACACCATATATTTT	CSAIPRLREINSGNTIYF
TRBD1	many	TRBV30	TRBJ2-2	TGTGCCTGTCCTCCGGGACAGGGGACCGGGGAGCTGTTTTTT	CACPPGQGTGELFF